These 13 T cell receptor beta chains came from one sample sequenced in a study of PD-1 blockade in classical Hodgkin lymphoma. Assay used: immunoSEQ multiplex PCR; TCRdb lists only in-frame clones, some missing. The table lists about 13,000 clones, around 90% of them singletons, with around 20% in the top ten. Brentuximab vedotin exposure varied among the patients, all of whom had relapsed after autologous stem cell transplantation. The sequences come from peripheral blood mononuclear cells (PBMCs), collected at baseline. The receptors were gathered from a human donor with classical Hodgkin lymphoma.

The chain employs TRBV7-8 and TRBJ1-5, with D possibly TRBD1 on 6 matching bases. Between the trimmed V and J ends, which lost 1 base and 3 bases, there was a span of 10 bases. Germline CDR1 is SGHVS and CDR2 is FQNEAQ. This CDR3 region has 15 residues. In nucleotides, the CDR3 is TGTGCCAGCAGCTTAGAGGGGGTCCCCAATCAGCCCCAGCATTTT. It encodes CASSLEGVPNQPQHF.

The V call is TRBV5-1, the J call TRBJ1-1; D is unresolved. The length of the CDR3 is 13 residues. V lost 2 bases and J 1 base, leaving 6 bases between the germline ends. CDR1 and CDR2 (germline): SGHRS, YFSETQ. CDR3 DNA sequence: TGCGCCAGCAGCTTCACGGAGAACACTGAAGCTTTCTTT. Translation: CASSFTENTEAFF.

V gene TRBV7-9 combines with J gene TRBJ2-2; D might be TRBD2 (5 bases). The CDR3 contains 15 residues. Germline V gene sequence: CDR1 SEHNR, CDR2 FQNEAQ (reference sequence). V lost 5 bases to trimming and J lost 5 bases, with 15 bases between them. The CDR3 coding sequence is TGTGCCAGCAGCATATCCGGGAAACCGACCGGGGAGCTGTTTTTT. Amino acids: CASSISGKPTGELFF.

This chain uses TRBV2 with TRBJ2-5; a possible D gene is TRBD1 (6 bases). The V gene lost 7 bases and the J gene lost 5 bases, with 14 bases spanning the gap. The CDR3 sequence is 13 residues long. Germline lookup yields CDR1 SNHLY and CDR2 FYNNEI. The CDR3 region has the DNA TGTGCCAGCAATCTCCAGGGGCAGGAGACCCAGTACTTC. It codes for CASNLQGQETQYF.

The chain joins TRBV29-1 to TRBJ2-7, with 10 nucleotides matching TRBD2. J gave up 6 bases and V 7 bases, and 12 bases lay outside the gene matches. CDR1 and CDR2 from the germline V gene are SQVTM and ANQGSEA. This CDR3 has 14 amino acids. The CDR3: CSAESGTSDTEQYF. Here the CDR3 DNA reads TGCAGCGCCGAATCCGGGACTAGCGACACCGAGCAGTACTTC.

The chain links TRBV9 to TRBJ1-1; the match to TRBD1 covers 7 bases. V trimming: 3 bases; J trimming: 5 bases; junction bases outside the gene matches: 7. Germline V CDR1 and CDR2: SGDLS, YYNGEE. CDR3 length: 14 amino acids. The CDR3 loop reads CASSGHRGGTEAFF. The CDR3 bases are TGTGCCAGCAGCGGACACAGGGGAGGGACTGAAGCTTTCTTT.

This clone appeared a few times. The genes are TRBV19 and TRBJ1-5, with TRBD1 matching over 7 bases. The CDR3 has 15 residues. Trimming at V came to 9 bases and at J to 6 bases, leaving 14 bases not matched to a gene. CDR1 LNHDA and CDR2 SQIVND come from the germline V gene (reference sequence). The CDR3 coding sequence is TGTGCCAGCCTCAAAACAGGGGAGGACATTCAGCCCCAGCATTTT. Translating gives CASLKTGEDIQPQHF.

V and J are TRBV12-5 and TRBJ2-5; 8 bases match TRBD1. Trimming at V came to 4 bases and at J to 2 bases, leaving 0 bases not matched to a gene. Germline values: CDR1 LGHNT, CDR2 FRNRAP. The CDR3 runs 13 residues. The CDR3 region is CASGWTGQETQYF. In DNA, the CDR3 is TGTGCTAGTGGTTGGACAGGGCAAGAGACCCAGTACTTC.

The J gene is TRBJ1-6, the V gene TRBV2, with 9 bases that match TRBD1. CDR1 SNHLY and CDR2 FYNNEI come from the germline V gene. The CDR3 has 15 residues. V trimming: 4 bases; J trimming: 9 bases; junction bases outside the gene matches: 7. The CDR3 loop reads CASSGPGQGGSPLHF. The CDR3 bases are TGTGCCAGCAGTGGCCCGGGACAGGGAGGTTCACCCCTCCACTTT.

V and J are TRBV10-1 and TRBJ2-1; tentatively, D is TRBD1 (6 bases). V lost 4 bases and J lost 0, with 10 bases in between. The germline CDR1 and CDR2 sequences are WNHNN and SYGVQD (reference sequence). There are 15 residues in the CDR3. The DNA for the CDR3 is TGCGCCAGCAGTGGGGTACAGGGCTCCTACAATGAGCAGTTCTTC. Amino acid sequence: CASSGVQGSYNEQFF.

The chain links TRBV4-2 to TRBJ1-2; 9 bases fit TRBD1. There are 15 residues in the CDR3. Germline CDR1 is LGHNA and CDR2 is YNFKEQ. V lost 4 bases and J lost 2; bases outside the gene matches: 5. This CDR3 is CASSRIGTGNYGYTF. The CDR3 DNA sequence: TGTGCCAGCAGCCGCATAGGGACAGGGAACTATGGCTACACCTTC.

This chain joins TRBV5-1 and TRBJ1-2; D may be TRBD1 (5 bases). Trimming removed 4 bases at V and 3 bases at J, with 10 bases between. CDR3 length: 13 residues. The germline CDR1 and CDR2 sequences are SGHRS and YFSETQ. This chain's CDR3 is CASSVGEDYGYTF. The DNA of the CDR3 is TGCGCCAGCAGCGTGGGGGAGGACTATGGCTACACCTTC.

In its sample, this clone was seen once. The chain employs TRBV5-8 and TRBJ2-7, with 7 nucleotides matching TRBD1. V shed 3 bases and J 2 bases; nucleotides not matched to a gene: 8. CDR1 SGHTS and CDR2 YDEGEE come from the germline V gene. There are 15 residues in the CDR3. CDR3 residues: CASSSGDSLTYEQYF. CDR3 bases: TGTGCCAGCAGCTCCGGGGACAGTCTAACCTACGAGCAGTACTTC.